This entry lists 26 T cell receptor beta chains sequenced from one sample in a study of blood T cell repertoires in COVID-19. Repertoires were generated with immunoSEQ multiplex PCR, while TCRdb's copy carries only in-frame clones and drops some. The sample lists about 300,000 clones; 70% to 90% were seen once. Sequencing used peripheral blood. The origin of the receptors is a woman aged 25 to 39 who had recovered from COVID-19.

The gene calls are TRBV14 and TRBJ1-4; D perhaps matches TRBD1 (5 bases). The CDR3 covers 15 residues. Trimming pared 4 bases from V and 6 bases from J, leaving 15 bases between. Germline lookup yields CDR1 SGHDN and CDR2 FVKESK. For the CDR3, the DNA is TGTGCCAGCAGCCCCACGGGGGTAAATTATGAAAAACTGTTTTTT. Its protein product is CASSPTGVNYEKLFF.

This clone appeared once. V usage is TRBV19 and J usage is TRBJ2-7; maybe TRBD1 (6 bases). The germline V and J ends were trimmed by 4 bases and 3 bases, with 13 bases remaining between them. Germline V gene lookup returns CDR1 LNHDA and CDR2 SQIVND (reference sequence). The CDR3 has 14 residues. CDR3 coding DNA: TGTGCCAGTAGTAAGACAGGTGGACTCTACGAGCAGTACTTC. Translating it yields CASSKTGGLYEQYF.

V is TRBV5-8 and J is TRBJ1-1; D not resolved. The germline V gene encodes CDR1 SGHTS and CDR2 YDEGEE. V was cut by 0 bases and J by 1 base, with 7 bases left in between. The length of the CDR3 is 14 residues. The chain's CDR3 is CASSLGTRNTEAFF. CDR3 DNA: TGTGCCAGCAGCTTGGGCACGCGGAACACTGAAGCTTTCTTT.

The chain uses TRBV19 and TRBJ1-2, with 10 nucleotides matching TRBD1. V trimming: 3 bases; J trimming: 5 bases; junction bases outside the gene matches: 15. The CDR3 sequence is 18 residues long. Germline lookup yields CDR1 LNHDA and CDR2 SQIVND (reference sequence). Here the CDR3 reads CASSITNPGQGKIYGYTF. The CDR3 DNA reads as TGTGCCAGTAGTATTACGAACCCGGGACAGGGGAAGATATATGGCTACACCTTC.

This CDR3 is CASSYSDETQYF. In DNA, the CDR3 is TGTGCCAGCAGTTATAGCGATGAGACCCAGTACTTC. The V and J genes are TRBV6-2 or TRBV6-3 and TRBJ2-5, with a weak D call TRBD2 (5 bases). This CDR3 has 12 amino acids. The V and J ends lost 3 bases and 5 bases respectively, with 7 bases between them. Germline V gene data show CDR1 as MNHEY and CDR2 as SVGEGT.

V usage is TRBV27 and J usage is TRBJ1-6; 7 positions agree with TRBD1. V gave up 7 bases and J gave up 0 bases; unmatched junction bases: 6. Germline loops: CDR1 MNHEY, CDR2 SMNVEV (reference sequence). The CDR3 has 16 residues. The CDR3 DNA reads TGTGCCAGCACCGGACAGGCGGACTCCTATAATTCACCCCTCCACTTT. Amino acids: CASTGQADSYNSPLHF.

J is TRBJ1-4 and V is TRBV3-1 (or the pseudogene TRBV3-2), with TRBD1 identical over 7 bases. CDR1 and CDR2 (germline): LGHDT, YNNKEL (reference sequence). CDR3 length: 14 amino acids. The junction had 7 bases not matched to a gene; V was cut back by 4 bases and J by 8 bases. The CDR3 sequence: CASSPTGDGEKLFF. The CDR3 region has the DNA TGTGCCAGCAGCCCTACAGGGGATGGGGAAAAACTGTTTTTT.

The V call is TRBV4-3, the J call TRBJ1-2; TRBD1 might be the D (5 bases). The CDR3 runs 12 residues. Looked up from germline, CDR1 is LGHNA and CDR2 is YSLEER. Trimming pared 4 bases from V and 6 bases from J, leaving 9 bases between. CDR3 residues: CASSRGGDGYTF. The CDR3 DNA reads TGCGCCAGCAGCCGGGGGGGTGATGGCTACACCTTC.

This clone occurred once. The chain joins TRBV30 to TRBJ2-7, with D possibly matching TRBD1 (8 bases). CDR3 length: 16 residues. Germline lookup yields CDR1 GTSNPN and CDR2 SVGIG (reference sequence). With 1 base removed from V and 4 bases from J, the gap between germline ends came to 20 bases. CDR3 residues: CAWSGTGRAKGYEQYF. The CDR3, as DNA: TGTGCCTGGAGTGGGACAGGGAGGGCTAAGGGGTACGAGCAGTACTTC.

This chain links TRBV7-2 with TRBJ1-5, with D maybe TRBD1 (5 bases). This CDR3 is 15 amino acids long. Trimming stripped 3 bases from V and 2 bases from J, with 11 bases between. From germline, CDR1 is SGHTA and CDR2 FQGNSA. CDR3 nucleotides: TGTGCCAGCAGCTTCCAGGGAGGAGGCAATCAGCCCCAGCATTTT. Its translation is CASSFQGGGNQPQHF.

The count of this clone is one. The chain combines TRBV9 with TRBJ2-2, with 8 bases lining up with TRBD2. The CDR3 sequence is 15 residues long. The junction had 8 bases not matched to a gene; V was cut back by 7 bases and J by 3 bases. Germline assignment: CDR1 SGDLS and CDR2 YYNGEE. CDR3: CASGRGAADTGELFF. The CDR3 DNA is TGTGCCAGCGGGCGGGGGGCGGCGGACACCGGGGAGCTGTTTTTT. The whole variable domain, remainder taken from reference TRBV9 and TRBJ2-2, is DSGVTQTPKHLITATGQRVTLRCSPRSGDLSVYWYQQSLDQGLQFLIQYYNGEERAKGNILERFSAQQFPDLHSELNLSSLELGDSALYFCASGRGAADTGELFFGEGSRLTVL.

The sample holds one count of this clone. This chain's CDR3 is CASSPAGGQSDEQFF. The CDR3 region has the DNA TGTGCCAGCAGCCCAGCGGGGGGCCAAAGCGATGAGCAGTTCTTC. The chain carries TRBV11-2 and TRBJ2-1, with TRBD2 matching 9 bases. This CDR3 has 15 amino acids. V was clipped by 5 bases and J by 8 bases; unmatched bases: 10. Germline CDR1 SGHAT, CDR2 FQNNGV.

The V and J genes are TRBV7-9 and TRBJ1-1; the D gene is possibly TRBD1 (5 bases). Trimming left V 1 base short and J 2 bases short, with 14 bases between. Per the germline V gene, CDR1 is SEHNR and CDR2 is FQNEAQ (reference sequence). The CDR3 extends over 16 amino acids. CDR3 region: CASSLEVGGINTEAFF. CDR3 bases: TGTGCCAGCAGCTTAGAGGTGGGGGGTATCAACACTGAAGCTTTCTTT.

The J gene is TRBJ2-2, the V gene TRBV11-2, with a weak D call TRBD2 (6 bases). The CDR3 covers 13 residues. Germline values: CDR1 SGHAT, CDR2 FQNNGV. The V end lost 6 bases, the J end lost 6 bases, and 11 bases lay between the germline ends. The CDR3 sequence: CASRWDFSGELFF. DNA for the CDR3: TGTGCCAGCAGGTGGGACTTCTCCGGGGAGCTGTTTTTT.

The CDR3 protein is CASSRKTIAGGLDYNEQFF. Here the CDR3 DNA reads TGCGCCAGCAGCCGGAAGACCATAGCGGGGGGACTGGATTACAATGAGCAGTTCTTC. The chain recombines TRBV4-1 with TRBJ2-1; TRBD2 matches at 10 bases. Trimming cost V 4 bases and J 4 bases; bases outside gene matches: 16. The CDR3 is 19 residues long. Germline V gene sequence: CDR1 MGHRA, CDR2 YSYEKL.

The chain is built from TRBV10-3 and TRBJ2-2; unclear D gene. The CDR3 length is 16 residues. CDR1 is ENHRY and CDR2 is SYGVKD in the germline V gene. Trimming took off 1 base at V and 5 bases at J, with 14 bases between the two ends. CDR3 protein: CAISEFATSSTGELFF. The DNA for the CDR3 is TGTGCCATCAGTGAGTTCGCGACCTCTAGTACCGGGGAGCTGTTTTTT.

This chain uses TRBV15 with TRBJ2-5, with D possibly being TRBD2 (6 bases). The CDR3 is made up of 14 amino acids. Per the germline V gene, CDR1 is LNHNV and CDR2 is YYDKDF (reference sequence). The V end lost 0 bases, the J end lost 4 bases, and 9 bases lay between the germline ends. The CDR3: CATSRDRRGETQYF. Here the CDR3 DNA reads TGTGCCACCAGCAGAGATAGGAGGGGAGAGACCCAGTACTTC.

This sequence joins TRBV5-1 and TRBJ2-5, with 9 nucleotides matching TRBD1. J was trimmed by 5 bases and V by 0 bases; bases with no gene match: 8. From germline, CDR1 is SGHRS and CDR2 YFSETQ. The length of the CDR3 is 16 residues. The CDR3 DNA reads as TGCGCCAGCAGCTTGGGGGACAGGGTAGGTGAGGAGACCCAGTACTTC. This sequence encodes CASSLGDRVGEETQYF.

This clone was detected once. V is TRBV19 and J is TRBJ1-2; D gene ambiguous. This CDR3 spans 15 amino acids. V lost 2 bases and J lost 2, with 12 bases in between. CDR1 and CDR2 (germline): LNHDA, SQIVND (reference sequence). The CDR3 DNA is TGTGCCAGTAGTATATCGCACCGCGGGAACTATGGCTACACCTTC. It is translated as CASSISHRGNYGYTF. The full variable domain, its missing parts supplied by reference TRBV19 and TRBJ1-2, is DGGITQSPKYLFRKEGQNVTLSCEQNLNHDAMYWYRQDPGQGLRLIYYSQIVNDFQKGDIAEGYSVSREKKESFPLTVTSAQKNPTAFYLCASSISHRGNYGYTFGSGTRLTVV.

The chain joins TRBV2 to TRBJ1-5; D ambiguous. The V gene's germline CDR1 is SNHLY and CDR2 FYNNEI. The CDR3 is 16 amino acids. The V end was cut by 5 bases, the J end by 0 bases, with 14 bases between. Here the CDR3 DNA reads TGTGCCAGCAGTCCCCGGAACAGAGCTAGCAATCAGCCCCAGCATTTT. Residues: CASSPRNRASNQPQHF.

V and J are TRBV5-5 and TRBJ1-4; D uncertain. CDR1 and CDR2 from the germline V gene are SGHKS and YYEKEE (reference sequence). V lost 2 bases and J 5 bases, leaving 16 bases between the germline ends. The CDR3 sequence is 16 residues long. In nucleotides, the CDR3 is TGTGCCAGCAGCTTCGGGAGGGCACTGTGGAATGAAAAACTGTTTTTT. Translation gives CASSFGRALWNEKLFF.

The V call is TRBV5-1, the J call TRBJ2-2, with 7 bases fitting TRBD2. CDR3 length: 14 residues. The V gene's germline CDR1 is SGHRS and CDR2 YFSETQ. V shed 0 bases and J 6 bases; nucleotides not matched to a gene: 2. The CDR3 is CASSLAAGAGELFF. The CDR3 DNA reads as TGCGCCAGCAGCTTGGCCGCGGGGGCCGGGGAGCTGTTTTTT.

This chain joins TRBV28 and TRBJ1-4; no firm D call. Trimming removed 8 bases from V and 1 base from J, with 11 bases in between. Germline CDR1 and CDR2: MDHEN and SYDVKM. This CDR3 comprises 14 residues. For the CDR3, the DNA is TGTGCCAGCTCCTCACCGGGAACTAATGAAAAACTGTTTTTT. Protein: CASSSPGTNEKLFF.

The chain carries TRBV28 and TRBJ1-3; no clear D. V was pared by 3 bases and J by 0 bases, with 9 bases between. Germline CDR1 and CDR2: MDHEN and SYDVKM. This CDR3 has 15 amino acids. The CDR3 DNA reads TGTGCCAGCAGTTTCGGAACAGCCTCTGGAAACACCATATATTTT. Translating gives CASSFGTASGNTIYF.

This clone was observed a handful of times. The V and J genes are TRBV5-1 and TRBJ2-7; D possibly corresponds to TRBD1 (5 bases). The V end lost 4 bases, the J end lost 0 bases, and 14 bases lay between the germline ends. CDR1 is SGHRS and CDR2 is YFSETQ in the germline V gene. This CDR3 region has 15 residues. Written as DNA, the CDR3 is TGCGCCAGCAGCGAGCAAGGGGTAGGCTCCTACGAGCAGTACTTC. Translated: CASSEQGVGSYEQYF.

The rearrangement uses TRBV19 and TRBJ1-4, with 8 bases identical to TRBD1. After removal of 4 bases from V and 8 bases from J, the junction contained 12 bases not matched to a gene. The CDR3 covers 16 residues. Per germline, CDR1 LNHDA and CDR2 SQIVND (reference sequence). The CDR3 loop reads CASSRTSGGGGEKLFF. The CDR3 nucleotides are TGTGCCAGTAGTAGGACCTCAGGGGGCGGAGGCGAAAAACTGTTTTTT. Full variable domain (outside the CDR3, taken from reference TRBV19 and TRBJ1-4): DGGITQSPKYLFRKEGQNVTLSCEQNLNHDAMYWYRQDPGQGLRLIYYSQIVNDFQKGDIAEGYSVSREKKESFPLTVTSAQKNPTAFYLCASSRTSGGGGEKLFFGSGTQLSVL.